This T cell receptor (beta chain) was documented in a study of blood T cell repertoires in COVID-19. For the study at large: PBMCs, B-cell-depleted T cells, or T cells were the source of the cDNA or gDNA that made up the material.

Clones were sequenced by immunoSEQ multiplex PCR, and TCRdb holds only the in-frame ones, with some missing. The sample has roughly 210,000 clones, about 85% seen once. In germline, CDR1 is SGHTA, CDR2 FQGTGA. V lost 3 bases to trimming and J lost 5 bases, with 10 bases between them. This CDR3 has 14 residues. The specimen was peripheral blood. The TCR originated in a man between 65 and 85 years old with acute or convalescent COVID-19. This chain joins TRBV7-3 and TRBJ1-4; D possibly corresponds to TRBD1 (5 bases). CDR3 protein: CASSFRDSNEKLFF. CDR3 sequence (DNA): TGTGCCAGCAGCTTTCGGGACTCAAATGAAAAACTGTTTTTT. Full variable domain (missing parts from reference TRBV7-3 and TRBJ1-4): GAGVSQTPSNKVTEKGKYVELRCDPISGHTALYWYRQSLGQGPEFLIYFQGTGAADDSGLPNDRFFAVRPEGSVSTLKIQRTERGDSAVYLCASSFRDSNEKLFFGSGTQLSVL.